The clone carrying this T cell receptor (beta chain) was seen more than once but under ten times. Its antigen is unknown. The data were taken from a study of radiotherapy plus CTLA-4 blockade in lung cancer. V dropped 5 bases and J dropped 5 bases, with 4 bases sitting between them. The CDR3 consists of 10 residues. CDR1 and CDR2 from the germline V gene are SQVTM and ANQGSEA. TCRdb's table, derived via immunoSEQ multiplex PCR, lists solely in-frame clones and lacks some. Found here are more than 90,000 clones, about 91% of them singletons; the top ten hold 4.5% to 6%. Study observations and caveats: Expansion of tumor-derived TCR clones was observed in blood after radiotherapy plus ipilimumab.

Material: peripheral blood, obtained from a patient treated with radiotherapy plus ipilimumab. The origin of this receptor is a human donor with non-small cell lung cancer that progressed on radiotherapy plus ipilimumab. The rearrangement uses TRBV29-1 and TRBJ2-1; D is undetermined. CDR3 coding DNA: TGCAGCGTTTTTAACAATGAGCAGTTCTTC. It yields the protein CSVFNNEQFF.